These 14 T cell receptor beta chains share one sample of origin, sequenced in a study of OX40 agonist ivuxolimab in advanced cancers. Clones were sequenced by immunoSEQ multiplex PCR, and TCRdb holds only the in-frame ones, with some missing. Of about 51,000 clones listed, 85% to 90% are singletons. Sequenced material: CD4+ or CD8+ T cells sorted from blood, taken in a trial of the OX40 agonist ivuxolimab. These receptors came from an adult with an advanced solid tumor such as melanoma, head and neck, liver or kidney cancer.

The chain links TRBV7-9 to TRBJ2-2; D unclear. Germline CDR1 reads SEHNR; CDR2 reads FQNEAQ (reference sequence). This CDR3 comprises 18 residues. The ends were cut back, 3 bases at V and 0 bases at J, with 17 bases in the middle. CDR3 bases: TGTGCCAGCAGCTTCAATATTGGGCAACGCTCGAACACCGGGGAGCTGTTTTTT. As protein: CASSFNIGQRSNTGELFF.

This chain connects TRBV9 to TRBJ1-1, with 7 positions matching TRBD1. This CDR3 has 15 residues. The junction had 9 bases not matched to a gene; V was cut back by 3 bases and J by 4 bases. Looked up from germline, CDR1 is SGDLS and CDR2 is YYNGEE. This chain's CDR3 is CASSETGARGTEAFF. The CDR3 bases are TGTGCCAGCAGCGAAACAGGGGCACGAGGCACTGAAGCTTTCTTT.

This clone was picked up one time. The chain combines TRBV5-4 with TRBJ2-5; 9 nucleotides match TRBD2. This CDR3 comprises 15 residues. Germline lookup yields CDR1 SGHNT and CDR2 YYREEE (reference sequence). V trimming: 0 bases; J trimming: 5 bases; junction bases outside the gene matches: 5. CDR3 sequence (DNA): TGTGCCAGCAGCTTGGTTAGCGGGAGATCGGAGACCCAGTACTTC. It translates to CASSLVSGRSETQYF. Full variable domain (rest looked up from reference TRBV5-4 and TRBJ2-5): ETGVTQSPTHLIKTRGQQVTLRCSSQSGHNTVSWYQQALGQGPQFIFQYYREEENGRGNFPPRFSGLQFPNYSSELNVNALELDDSALYLCASSLVSGRSETQYFGPGTRLLVL.

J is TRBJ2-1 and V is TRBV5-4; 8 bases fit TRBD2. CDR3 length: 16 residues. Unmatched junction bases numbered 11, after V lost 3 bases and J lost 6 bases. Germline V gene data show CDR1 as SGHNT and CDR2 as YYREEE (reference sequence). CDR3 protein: CASSWRSGSAFNEQFF. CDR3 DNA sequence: TGTGCCAGCAGCTGGAGGAGCGGGAGTGCTTTCAATGAGCAGTTCTTC.

The CDR3 DNA reads TGTGCCAGCAGCCCACGCCCTCCGACTAGCGGCTCCTACAATGAGCAGTTCTTC. Encoded protein: CASSPRPPTSGSYNEQFF. The V call is TRBV11-2, the J call TRBJ2-1, with 9 positions matching TRBD2. This CDR3 comprises 18 residues. The V segment lost 5 bases and the J segment 0 bases; nucleotides outside the gene matches: 11. In germline, CDR1 is SGHAT, CDR2 FQNNGV.

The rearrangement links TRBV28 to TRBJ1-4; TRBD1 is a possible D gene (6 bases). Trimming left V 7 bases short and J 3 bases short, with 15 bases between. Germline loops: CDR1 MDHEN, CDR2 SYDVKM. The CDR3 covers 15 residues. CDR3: CASTSKTGPNEKLFF. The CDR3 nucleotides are TGTGCCAGCACCTCAAAGACAGGACCTAATGAAAAACTGTTTTTT. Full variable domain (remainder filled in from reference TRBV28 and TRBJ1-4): DVKVTQSSRYLVKRTGEKVFLECVQDMDHENMFWYRQDPGLGLRLIYFSYDVKMKEKGDIPEGYSVSREKKERFSLILESASTNQTSMYLCASTSKTGPNEKLFFGSGTQLSVL.

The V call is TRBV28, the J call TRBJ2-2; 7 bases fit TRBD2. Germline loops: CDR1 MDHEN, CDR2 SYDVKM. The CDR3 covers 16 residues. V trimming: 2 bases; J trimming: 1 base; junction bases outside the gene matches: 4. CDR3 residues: CASSLLTGGNTGELFF. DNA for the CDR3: TGTGCCAGCAGTTTACTTACGGGAGGGAACACCGGGGAGCTGTTTTTT. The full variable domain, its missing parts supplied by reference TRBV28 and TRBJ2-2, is DVKVTQSSRYLVKRTGEKVFLECVQDMDHENMFWYRQDPGLGLRLIYFSYDVKMKEKGDIPEGYSVSREKKERFSLILESASTNQTSMYLCASSLLTGGNTGELFFGEGSRLTVL.

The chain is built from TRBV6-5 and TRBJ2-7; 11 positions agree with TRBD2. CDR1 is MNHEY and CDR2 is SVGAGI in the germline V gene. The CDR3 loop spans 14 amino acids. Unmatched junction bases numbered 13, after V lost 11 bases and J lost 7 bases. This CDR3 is CACRSGLAVGEQYF. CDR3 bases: TGTGCCTGCCGGTCGGGACTAGCGGTGGGGGAGCAGTACTTC.

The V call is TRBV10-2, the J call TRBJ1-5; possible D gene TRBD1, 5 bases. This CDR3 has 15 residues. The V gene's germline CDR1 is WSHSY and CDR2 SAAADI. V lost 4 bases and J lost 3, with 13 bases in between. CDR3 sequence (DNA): TGCGCCAGCAGTGTAGGGCGGGGACTCAATCAGCCCCAGCATTTT. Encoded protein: CASSVGRGLNQPQHF.

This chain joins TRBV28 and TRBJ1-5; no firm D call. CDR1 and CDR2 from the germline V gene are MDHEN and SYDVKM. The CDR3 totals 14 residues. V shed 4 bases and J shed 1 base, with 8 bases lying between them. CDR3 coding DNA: TGTGCCAGCAGTTGGCCGGGCAGCAATCAGCCCCAGCATTTT. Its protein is CASSWPGSNQPQHF.

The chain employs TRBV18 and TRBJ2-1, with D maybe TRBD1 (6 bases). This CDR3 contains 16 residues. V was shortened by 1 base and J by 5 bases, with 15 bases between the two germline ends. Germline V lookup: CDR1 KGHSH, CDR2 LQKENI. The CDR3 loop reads CASSPRTVASDNEQFF. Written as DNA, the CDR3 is TGTGCCAGCTCACCACGGACAGTGGCTTCGGACAATGAGCAGTTCTTC.

The CDR3 DNA is TGTGCCAGCAGTCCCCTCTCCGAGCAGTACTTC. Protein product: CASSPLSEQYF. The rearrangement joins TRBV6-6 to TRBJ2-7; D is unclear. The CDR3 length is 11 residues. Germline V gives CDR1 MNHNY, CDR2 SVGAGI (reference sequence). Trimming took 5 bases from V and 6 from J, leaving 8 bases between them.

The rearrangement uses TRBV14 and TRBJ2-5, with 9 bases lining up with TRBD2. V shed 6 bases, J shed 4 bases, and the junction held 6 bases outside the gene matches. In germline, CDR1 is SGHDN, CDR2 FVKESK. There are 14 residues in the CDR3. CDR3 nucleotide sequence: TGTGCCAGCAGTCTGCGGGGGGGCCTAGAGACCCAGTACTTC. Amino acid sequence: CASSLRGGLETQYF.

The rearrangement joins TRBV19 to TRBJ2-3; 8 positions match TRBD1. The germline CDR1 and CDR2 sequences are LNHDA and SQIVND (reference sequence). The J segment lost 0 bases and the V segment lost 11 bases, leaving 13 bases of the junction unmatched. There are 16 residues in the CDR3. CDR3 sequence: CACRRGQGTSTDTQYF. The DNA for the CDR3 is TGTGCCTGTCGTAGAGGACAGGGAACAAGCACAGATACGCAGTATTTT.